This T cell receptor (beta chain) was captured in a study of cytomegalovirus exposure and HLA in healthy donors. The study's findings and limits: Cytomegalovirus status was reportedly diagnosed by the classifier with high specificity and sensitivity. Association of a missense DCLRE1C variant with TCR beta V- and J-gene trimming was reported in a later analysis.

It was with 60 Vbeta and 13 Jbeta primers that the PCR ran. Assay used: immunoSEQ multiplex PCR; TCRdb lists only in-frame clones, some missing. The repertoire holds about 150,000 clones, with 80% as singletons. For this clone: Its antigen is unknown.

The CDR3 loop spans 15 amino acids. The V gene's germline CDR1 is WNHNN and CDR2 SYGVQD (reference sequence). Trimming at V came to 7 bases and at J to 9 bases, leaving 10 bases not matched to a gene. The chain employs TRBV10-1 and TRBJ2-1; 12 nucleotides agree with TRBD2. Specimen: PBMCs. This sequence was found in a man younger than 40 in good health. The CDR3 DNA reads as TGCGCCAGCAAGTTCCGTGGACTAGCGGGATTTGAGCAGTTCTTC. Translating it yields CASKFRGLAGFEQFF.